Shown below are 27 T cell receptor beta chains from a single sample sequenced in a study of shared clonotypes between healthy human individuals. Repertoires were generated with immunoSEQ multiplex PCR, while TCRdb's copy carries only in-frame clones and drops some. The repertoire holds about 470,000 clones, about 85% seen once, with about 12% in the top ten. The sequenced material came from PBMCs. The receptors derive from a woman between 40 and 55 years old in good health. Some clones in this sample may be carry-over from other donors' samples.

The rearrangement joins TRBV28 to TRBJ1-1, with D tentatively TRBD1 (6 bases). Germline CDR1 is MDHEN and CDR2 is SYDVKM. V was trimmed by 4 bases and J by 5 bases, leaving 26 bases between them. The CDR3 has 18 amino acids. The CDR3 loop reads CASSSLILGGPWGTEAFF. CDR3 nucleotides: TGTGCCAGCAGTTCACTTATCCTGGGGGGCCCCTGGGGGACTGAAGCTTTCTTT.

The V call is TRBV6-6, the J call TRBJ2-3; either TRBD1 or TRBD2 may supply D (5 bases each). This CDR3 contains 15 residues. Germline loops: CDR1 MNHNY, CDR2 SVGAGI (reference sequence). The ends were cut back, 3 bases at V and 3 bases at J, with 13 bases in the middle. The CDR3 is CASSYGGEGTDTQYF. CDR3 in DNA: TGTGCCAGCAGTTATGGGGGAGAGGGGACAGATACGCAGTATTTT.

This chain joins TRBV5-6 and TRBJ2-5; perhaps TRBD1 as D (5 bases). Between the trimmed V and J ends, which lost 1 base and 3 bases, there was a span of 13 bases. The CDR3 consists of 15 residues. The germline gives CDR1 SGHDT, CDR2 YYEEEE. CDR3 amino acids: CASSLPDRAKETQYF. CDR3 in DNA: TGTGCCAGCAGCTTGCCCGACAGAGCAAAAGAGACCCAGTACTTC.

The chain is built from TRBV5-1 and TRBJ1-2; D not certain. The CDR3 loop spans 14 amino acids. Germline V gene lookup returns CDR1 SGHRS and CDR2 YFSETQ. V gave up 0 bases and J gave up 4 bases, with 10 bases separating them. As DNA, the CDR3 is TGCGCCAGCAGCTTGGATTCAGCTTTCTATGGCTACACCTTC. This gives the protein CASSLDSAFYGYTF.

J is TRBJ2-2 and V is TRBV29-1, with 7 nucleotides matching TRBD1. J lost 4 bases, V lost 6 bases, and 8 bases had no gene match. CDR1 is SQVTM and CDR2 is ANQGSEA in the germline V gene. CDR3 length equals 14 residues. In DNA form, the CDR3 reads TGCAGCGTCTTAGGGGGCCAGACCACCGGGGAGCTGTTTTTT. Translated, it gives CSVLGGQTTGELFF.

The chain uses TRBV28 and TRBJ2-1, with TRBD2 identical over 7 bases. Germline values: CDR1 MDHEN, CDR2 SYDVKM. Germline trimming cut 6 bases from V and 10 bases from J; bases unmatched to any gene: 18. The CDR3 has 16 amino acids. DNA for the CDR3: TGTGCCAGCAGGTACCCCGGGGCGGGAGCTTCAGGGGAGCAGTTCTTC. Translation: CASRYPGAGASGEQFF.

This chain links TRBV11-2 with TRBJ2-4; D is uncertain. This CDR3 contains 15 residues. V was cut by 1 base and J by 8 bases, with 15 bases left in between. Per germline, CDR1 SGHAT and CDR2 FQNNGV. The CDR3 nucleotides are TGTGCCAGCAGCTTAGCCAGGAATGTATATTACATTCAGTACTTC. As protein: CASSLARNVYYIQYF. The variable domain in full, with the rest retrieved from reference TRBV11-2 and TRBJ2-4, is EAGVAQSPRYKIIEKRQSVAFWCNPISGHATLYWYQQILGQGPKLLIQFQNNGVVDDSQLPKDRFSAERLKGVDSTLKIQPAKLEDSAVYLCASSLARNVYYIQYFGAGTRLSVL.

This chain links TRBV5-1 with TRBJ2-1; TRBD2 matches 11 bases. The CDR3 is 17 residues long. V gave up 1 base and J gave up 8 bases; unmatched junction bases: 11. CDR1 and CDR2 from the germline V gene are SGHRS and YFSETQ. The CDR3 protein is CASSLTAGLAGLHEQFF. The CDR3 DNA is TGCGCCAGCAGCTTGACTGCCGGACTAGCGGGCCTCCATGAGCAGTTCTTC.

The genes are TRBV20-1 and TRBJ2-3, with D perhaps TRBD1 (5 bases). This CDR3 contains 11 residues. In germline, CDR1 is DFQATT, CDR2 SNEGSKA (reference sequence). Trimming cost V 6 bases and J 1 base, with 5 bases left between them. The CDR3 DNA sequence: TGCAGTGCAGGGGGCACAGATACGCAGTATTTT. Translation: CSAGGTDTQYF.

The chain carries TRBV25-1 and TRBJ2-2; TRBD2 matches at 12 bases. Germline lookup yields CDR1 MGHDK and CDR2 SYGVNS. The trim removed 6 bases at V and 1 base at J, leaving 3 bases unmatched. The CDR3 loop spans 16 amino acids. The CDR3 region has the DNA TGTGCCAGCAGGGCTAGCGGGAGGGTGAACACCGGGGAGCTGTTTTTT. Protein sequence: CASRASGRVNTGELFF.

This clone was observed a few times. The chain uses TRBV6-6 and TRBJ2-7, with a possible D match to TRBD2 (5 bases). CDR3 length: 15 residues. CDR1 is MNHNY, CDR2 SVGAGI, per germline (reference sequence). V gave up 5 bases and J gave up 2 bases, with 16 bases separating them. CDR3 coding DNA: TGTGCCAGCAGTCTCGAGGGTGGCGCAACCTACGAGCAGTACTTC. Translated, it gives CASSLEGGATYEQYF.

The rearrangement uses TRBV6-5 and TRBJ2-1; the D is unclear. In germline, CDR1 is MNHEY, CDR2 SVGAGI. The CDR3 has 12 residues. Trimming left V 6 bases short and J 8 bases short, with 11 bases between. The CDR3 reads CASSPGNYEQFF. Written as DNA, the CDR3 is TGTGCCAGCAGCCCTGGGAACTATGAGCAGTTCTTC.

The chain combines TRBV4-3 with TRBJ2-7, with D possibly matching TRBD1 (6 bases). This CDR3 is 15 amino acids long. Germline lookup yields CDR1 LGHNA and CDR2 YSLEER. The V end lost 0 bases, the J end lost 3 bases, and 12 bases lay between the germline ends. The CDR3 region is CASSQDTLDSYEQYF. CDR3 coding DNA: TGCGCCAGCAGCCAAGATACTCTGGACAGCTACGAGCAGTACTTC.

This clone has just a few counts. The chain employs TRBV4-3 and TRBJ1-3; D not resolved. The V gene's germline CDR1 is LGHNA and CDR2 YSLEER. The ends were cut back, 4 bases at V and 0 bases at J, with 10 bases in the middle. The CDR3 spans 15 residues. In DNA, the CDR3 is TGCGCCAGCAGCCTTAACCTTGACTCTGGAAACACCATATATTTT. Its protein product is CASSLNLDSGNTIYF.

The V and J genes are TRBV2 and TRBJ2-3; 10 bases agree with TRBD2. The CDR3 totals 16 residues. Germline V gene sequence: CDR1 SNHLY, CDR2 FYNNEI. V gave up 4 bases and J gave up 7 bases; unmatched junction bases: 11. In DNA form, the CDR3 reads TGTGCCAGCAGTGTACTAGCGGGGCAGGGGGGGAATACGCAGTATTTT. Translated, it gives CASSVLAGQGGNTQYF.

The J gene is TRBJ1-4, the V gene TRBV9, with D hard to call. The CDR3 extends over 13 amino acids. The V gene's germline CDR1 is SGDLS and CDR2 YYNGEE. V lost 4 bases and J 1 base, leaving 5 bases between the germline ends. The CDR3 DNA is TGTGCCAGCAGCCCCCGAACTAATGAAAAACTGTTTTTT. This sequence encodes CASSPRTNEKLFF.

This clone was found a few times. This chain uses TRBV7-2 with TRBJ2-5; 8 positions agree with TRBD2. Germline V gene lookup returns CDR1 SGHTA and CDR2 FQGNSA. The V segment lost 4 bases and the J segment 7 bases; nucleotides outside the gene matches: 5. The CDR3 runs 13 residues. Written as DNA, the CDR3 is TGTGCCAGCAGCTCCCCTAGCGGGCGGACCCAGTACTTC. Residues: CASSSPSGRTQYF.

This chain uses TRBV19 with TRBJ1-2; D gene ambiguous. Trimming cost V 7 bases and J 0 bases, with 12 bases left between them. The CDR3 length is 14 residues. From germline, CDR1 is LNHDA and CDR2 SQIVND (reference sequence). Here the CDR3 reads CASTDLGANYGYTF. Here the CDR3 DNA reads TGTGCCAGTACCGACCTTGGGGCTAACTATGGCTACACCTTC.

CDR3 region: CASSLHREYTGELFF. In DNA, the CDR3 is TGTGCCAGCAGCTTGCACAGGGAGTACACCGGGGAGCTGTTTTTT. V usage is TRBV11-2 and J usage is TRBJ2-2; maybe TRBD1 (6 bases). CDR3 length equals 15 residues. V lost 3 bases to trimming and J lost 3 bases, with 11 bases between them. Germline-derived CDR1 and CDR2 are SGHAT and FQNNGV.

The chain carries TRBV5-4 and TRBJ2-3, with TRBD2 matching over 9 bases. This CDR3 spans 18 amino acids. J gave up 2 bases and V 6 bases, and 16 bases lay outside the gene matches. From germline, CDR1 is SGHNT and CDR2 YYREEE (reference sequence). The DNA of the CDR3 is TGTGCCAGCACCCGAGGGGGGGCTAGCGGGACCCACACAGATACGCAGTATTTT. It specifies CASTRGGASGTHTDTQYF. Full variable domain (outside the CDR3, taken from reference TRBV5-4 and TRBJ2-3): ETGVTQSPTHLIKTRGQQVTLRCSSQSGHNTVSWYQQALGQGPQFIFQYYREEENGRGNFPPRFSGLQFPNYSSELNVNALELDDSALYLCASTRGGASGTHTDTQYFGPGTRLTVL.

The chain couples TRBV2 to TRBJ1-1, with D perhaps TRBD1 (5 bases). The germline V gene has CDR1 SNHLY and CDR2 FYNNEI. The V gene lost 2 bases and the J gene lost 4 bases, with 11 bases spanning the gap. The CDR3 is made up of 14 amino acids. The CDR3 DNA reads TGTGCCAGCAGTGAATGGGGCAGCTTCACTGAAGCTTTCTTT. This sequence encodes CASSEWGSFTEAFF.

This clone was found once. The chain employs TRBV19 and TRBJ2-7, with TRBD2 identical over 8 bases. The V segment lost 2 bases and the J segment 4 bases; nucleotides outside the gene matches: 4. In germline, CDR1 is LNHDA, CDR2 SQIVND (reference sequence). CDR3 length equals 14 residues. In DNA, the CDR3 is TGTGCCAGTAGTATATCAGGCGGGAGGTACGAGCAGTACTTC. Its translation: CASSISGGRYEQYF.

The V call is TRBV30, the J call TRBJ2-5; D possibly uses TRBD1 or TRBD2 (6 bases each). Germline V CDR1 and CDR2: GTSNPN, SVGIG (reference sequence). Trimming stripped 1 base from V and 4 bases from J, with 10 bases between. The CDR3 runs to 13 residues. CDR3: CAWSGGGPETQYF. CDR3 nucleotides: TGTGCCTGGAGTGGTGGGGGGCCAGAGACCCAGTACTTC.

V gene TRBV6-1 combines with J gene TRBJ1-5; 10 nucleotides line up with TRBD1. The CDR3 runs to 15 residues. V lost 6 bases to trimming and J lost 6 bases; unmatched junction nucleotides: 8. Germline V gene lookup returns CDR1 MNHNS and CDR2 SASEGT. The CDR3 sequence is CASRPGQGTLQPQHF. CDR3 nucleotide sequence: TGTGCCAGCAGGCCGGGACAGGGGACCCTTCAGCCCCAGCATTTT.

This chain connects TRBV5-1 to TRBJ1-1, with D hard to call. Germline CDR1 SGHRS, CDR2 YFSETQ. The CDR3 is 13 amino acids. Trimming stripped 4 bases from V and 1 base from J, with 8 bases between. In DNA, the CDR3 is TGCGCCAGCAGCCAACAAGGGAACACTGAAGCTTTCTTT. Translated, it gives CASSQQGNTEAFF.

The CDR3 reads CASSSPPDFNEQFF. CDR3 bases: TGTGCCAGCAGCTCCCCTCCCGATTTCAATGAGCAGTTCTTC. V gene TRBV5-4 combines with J gene TRBJ2-1, with unresolved D. CDR3 length: 14 amino acids. Trimming cost V 3 bases and J 6 bases, with 13 bases left between them. Germline CDR1 is SGHNT and CDR2 is YYREEE (reference sequence).

The chain joins TRBV9 to TRBJ2-5, with 8 nucleotides matching TRBD1. The CDR3 is made up of 14 amino acids. In germline, CDR1 is SGDLS, CDR2 YYNGEE. V was pared by 2 bases and J by 3 bases, with 3 bases of the junction left unmatched. In DNA form, the CDR3 reads TGTGCCAGCAGCGTTGACAGGGGTGAAGAGACCCAGTACTTC. Its protein is CASSVDRGEETQYF.